These T cell receptor beta chains were read from a single sample in a study of response to subunit inactivated influenza vaccine. TCRdb used MiXCR to reprocess the RT-PCR reads, holding one entry per CDR3 protein. The sample includes 550,000 to 800,000 distinct CDR3 sequences, 15% to 17% of them seen just once. This material consisted of PBMCs from blood, taken less than 13 days after vaccination. The receptors here all came from a man between 50 and 59 years old who received an inactivated influenza vaccine. The CDR3 runs from the conserved cysteine through the conserved F or W. D genes are given only for firm matches. Rows give clone size only sometimes, using once, few, many, or a class for an expanded clone.

clone_size: .; j_call: TRBJ2-7; v_call: TRBV20-1; d_call: TRBD2; cdr3_nt: TGCAGTGCGACCGGGACTAGCGGGAGTATGTTCGAGCAGTACTTC; cdr3_aa: CSATGTSGSMFEQYF
clone_size: many; j_call: TRBJ2-1; v_call: TRBV2; d_call: TRBD1; cdr3_nt: TGTGCCAGCAGTCCCGGGACAGGCCGATGGAATGAGCAGTTCTTC; cdr3_aa: CASSPGTGRWNEQFF
clone_size: .; j_call: TRBJ2-1; v_call: TRBV7-2; d_call: .; cdr3_nt: TGTGCCAGCAGCCCCGGGGCGTACTCCTACAATGAGCAGTTCTTC; cdr3_aa: CASSPGAYSYNEQFF
clone_size: .; j_call: TRBJ2-5; v_call: TRBV20-1; d_call: .; cdr3_nt: TGCAGTGCTCCAACGGGGGGCGGACGTCTTAAAGAGACCCAGTACTTC; cdr3_aa: CSAPTGGGRLKETQYF
clone_size: few; j_call: TRBJ2-2; v_call: TRBV9; d_call: TRBD2; cdr3_nt: TGTGCCAGCAGCGTCTCGGGGGGGCCTCCCACCGGGGAGCTGTTTTTT; cdr3_aa: CASSVSGGPPTGELFF
clone_size: .; j_call: TRBJ2-1; v_call: TRBV5-1; d_call: TRBD1; cdr3_nt: TGCGCCAGCAGCTTGGGAGTGGGACAGGGCATCTCCTACAATGAGCAGTTCTTC; cdr3_aa: CASSLGVGQGISYNEQFF
clone_size: few; j_call: TRBJ1-1; v_call: TRBV5-1; d_call: .; cdr3_nt: TGCGCCAGCAGCATCAGGGTTGCCACTGAAGCTTTCTTT; cdr3_aa: CASSIRVATEAFF
clone_size: few; j_call: TRBJ2-7; v_call: TRBV4-3; d_call: .; cdr3_nt: TGCGCCAGCAGCCAAGGCTTCTACTCCGAGCAGTACTTC; cdr3_aa: CASSQGFYSEQYF
clone_size: many; j_call: TRBJ1-2; v_call: TRBV3-1; d_call: .; cdr3_nt: TGTGCCAGCAGCCAAGATTGGGAACCGGCGGGTGGTGGCTACACCTTC; cdr3_aa: CASSQDWEPAGGGYTF
clone_size: many; j_call: TRBJ2-7; v_call: TRBV4-3; d_call: .; cdr3_nt: TGCGCCAGCAGCCGGGGACCCACCTACGAGCAGTACTTC; cdr3_aa: CASSRGPTYEQYF
clone_size: .; j_call: TRBJ1-2; v_call: TRBV6-5; d_call: .; cdr3_nt: TGTGCCAGCAGTTACGGACTAGACCGGGGTGGCTACACCTTC; cdr3_aa: CASSYGLDRGGYTF
clone_size: few; j_call: TRBJ1-2; v_call: TRBV3-1; d_call: TRBD1; cdr3_nt: TGTGCCAGCACCCGAAGGGGAGGGGGCAGCGGCTACACCTTC; cdr3_aa: CASTRRGGGSGYTF
clone_size: many; j_call: TRBJ2-3; v_call: TRBV12-3/TRBV12-4; d_call: .; cdr3_nt: TGTGCCAGCACCCCCTCGGTAGATACGCAGTATTTT; cdr3_aa: CASTPSVDTQYF
clone_size: many; j_call: TRBJ2-1; v_call: TRBV5-1; d_call: .; cdr3_nt: TGCGCCAGCAGCTTGCTCGGCTCCTACAATGAGCAGTTCTTC; cdr3_aa: CASSLLGSYNEQFF
clone_size: many; j_call: TRBJ2-7; v_call: TRBV6-2/TRBV6-3; d_call: .; cdr3_nt: TGTGCCAGCAGTGTAACCTACGAGCAGTACTTC; cdr3_aa: CASSVTYEQYF
clone_size: many; j_call: TRBJ1-6; v_call: TRBV3-1; d_call: .; cdr3_nt: TGTGCCAGCAGCCAAGATCGACGGAATTCACCCCTCCACTTT; cdr3_aa: CASSQDRRNSPLHF
clone_size: .; j_call: TRBJ2-5; v_call: TRBV7-9; d_call: .; cdr3_nt: TGTGCCAGCAGCTTCGTAGGGAATGGCGAAGAGACCCAGTACTTC; cdr3_aa: CASSFVGNGEETQYF
clone_size: .; j_call: TRBJ2-2; v_call: TRBV30; d_call: TRBD1; cdr3_nt: TGTGCCTGGAGAAAGGGACAGACCACCGGGGAGCTGTTTTTT; cdr3_aa: CAWRKGQTTGELFF
clone_size: .; j_call: TRBJ2-3; v_call: TRBV28; d_call: .; cdr3_nt: TGTGCCAGCAGTTTCCGGGAAGTATTTAGGACAGATACGCAGTATTTT; cdr3_aa: CASSFREVFRTDTQYF
clone_size: few; j_call: TRBJ2-5; v_call: TRBV7-2; d_call: TRBD2; cdr3_nt: TGTGCCAGCAGCTTAATGGCAGCGGGGGGAATTGAGACCCAGTACTTC; cdr3_aa: CASSLMAAGGIETQYF
clone_size: .; j_call: TRBJ2-5; v_call: TRBV29-1; d_call: TRBD2; cdr3_nt: TGCAGCGTTCGGCTAGCGGAAGAGACCCAGTACTTC; cdr3_aa: CSVRLAEETQYF
clone_size: few; j_call: TRBJ2-7; v_call: TRBV14; d_call: .; cdr3_nt: TGTGCCAGCAGCCAAGAATGGTGGCTAGCGTGCAACGAGCAGTACTTC; cdr3_aa: CASSQEWWLACNEQYF
clone_size: .; j_call: TRBJ1-5; v_call: TRBV7-9; d_call: .; cdr3_nt: TGTGCCAGCAGCTTAGCGGGGGCTCAGCCCCAGCATTTT; cdr3_aa: CASSLAGAQPQHF
clone_size: many; j_call: TRBJ1-1; v_call: TRBV7-9; d_call: .; cdr3_nt: TGTGCCAGCAGCTTAGAGGGTGGCACTGAAGCTTTCTTT; cdr3_aa: CASSLEGGTEAFF
clone_size: .; j_call: TRBJ1-4; v_call: TRBV15; d_call: .; cdr3_nt: TGTGCCACCAGCAGAGATCTCGGGGTCGGAAAACTGTTTTTT; cdr3_aa: CATSRDLGVGKLFF
clone_size: few; j_call: TRBJ2-3; v_call: TRBV30; d_call: .; cdr3_nt: TGTGCCTGTCGGAGAGGGAGAACAGATACGCAGTATTTT; cdr3_aa: CACRRGRTDTQYF
clone_size: many; j_call: TRBJ1-1; v_call: TRBV7-2; d_call: .; cdr3_nt: TGTGCCAGCAGCCCCCGAGGGATCCGGGGGACTGAAGCTTTCTTT; cdr3_aa: CASSPRGIRGTEAFF
clone_size: .; j_call: TRBJ1-3; v_call: TRBV4-2; d_call: .; cdr3_nt: TGTGCCAGCAGCCAAGATTCGAGGAACACCATATATTTT; cdr3_aa: CASSQDSRNTIYF
clone_size: .; j_call: TRBJ1-1; v_call: TRBV4-2; d_call: .; cdr3_nt: TGTGCCAGCAGCCAAGAACCAGGCCCCAACACTGAAGCTTTCTTT; cdr3_aa: CASSQEPGPNTEAFF
clone_size: .; j_call: TRBJ1-4; v_call: TRBV3-1; d_call: .; cdr3_nt: TGTGCCAGCAGCCAAGACGGGGCCAGTAATGAAAAACTGTTTTTT; cdr3_aa: CASSQDGASNEKLFF
clone_size: many; j_call: TRBJ1-2; v_call: TRBV12-3/TRBV12-4; d_call: .; cdr3_nt: TGTGCCAGCACCCGGGCGGGCCCTGCTAACTATGGCTACACCTTC; cdr3_aa: CASTRAGPANYGYTF
clone_size: many; j_call: TRBJ1-2; v_call: TRBV5-6; d_call: .; cdr3_nt: TGTGCCAGCAGCTTGTCCCTTGGGCAGAACTATGGCTACACCTTC; cdr3_aa: CASSLSLGQNYGYTF
clone_size: many; j_call: TRBJ2-1; v_call: TRBV7-9; d_call: .; cdr3_nt: TGTGCCAGCAGCTCAGACAGGTTTCTAAGGTCGCAGTTCTTC; cdr3_aa: CASSSDRFLRSQFF
clone_size: .; j_call: TRBJ2-5; v_call: TRBV27; d_call: .; cdr3_nt: TGTGCCGCGCTGGAGACCCAGTACTTC; cdr3_aa: CAALETQYF
clone_size: many; j_call: TRBJ2-7; v_call: TRBV7-9; d_call: TRBD1; cdr3_nt: TGTGCCAGCAGCAACCGAGACAGGGTCGGGAACGAGCAGTACTTC; cdr3_aa: CASSNRDRVGNEQYF
clone_size: many; j_call: TRBJ2-1; v_call: TRBV27; d_call: TRBD2; cdr3_nt: TGTGCCAGCAGTTACCGTAGCGGGAGATACAGTGAGCAGTTCTTC; cdr3_aa: CASSYRSGRYSEQFF
clone_size: few; j_call: TRBJ2-6; v_call: TRBV28; d_call: .; cdr3_nt: TGTGCCAGCAGCTACGGCAGGGCCAACGTCCTGACTTTC; cdr3_aa: CASSYGRANVLTF
clone_size: many; j_call: TRBJ2-2; v_call: TRBV12-3/TRBV12-4; d_call: .; cdr3_nt: TGTGCCAGCAGTTTGCAGCGTATCCCCGGGGAGCTGTTTTTT; cdr3_aa: CASSLQRIPGELFF